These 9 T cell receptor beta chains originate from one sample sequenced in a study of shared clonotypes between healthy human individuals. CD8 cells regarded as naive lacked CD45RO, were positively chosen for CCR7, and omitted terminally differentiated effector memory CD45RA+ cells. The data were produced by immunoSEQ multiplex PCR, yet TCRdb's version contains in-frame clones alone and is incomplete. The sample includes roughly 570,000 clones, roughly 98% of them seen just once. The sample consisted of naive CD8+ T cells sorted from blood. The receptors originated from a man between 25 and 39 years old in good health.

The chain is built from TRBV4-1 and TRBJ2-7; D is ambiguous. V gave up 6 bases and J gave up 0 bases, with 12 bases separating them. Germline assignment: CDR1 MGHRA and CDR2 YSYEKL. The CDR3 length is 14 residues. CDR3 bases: TGCGCCAGCAGTTGGCGCGATGGCTCCTACGAGCAGTACTTC. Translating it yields CASSWRDGSYEQYF.

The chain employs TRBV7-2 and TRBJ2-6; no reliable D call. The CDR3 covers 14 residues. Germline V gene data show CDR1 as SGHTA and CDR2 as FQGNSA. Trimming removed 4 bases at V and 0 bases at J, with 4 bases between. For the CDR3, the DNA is TGTGCCAGCAGCTCGGACTCTGGGGCCAACGTCCTGACTTTC. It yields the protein CASSSDSGANVLTF.

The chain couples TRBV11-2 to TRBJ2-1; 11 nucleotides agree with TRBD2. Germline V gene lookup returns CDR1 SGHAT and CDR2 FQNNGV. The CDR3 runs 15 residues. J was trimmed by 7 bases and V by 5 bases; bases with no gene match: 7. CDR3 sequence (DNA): TGTGCCAGCAGCGTACTAGCGGGAGTAGGGAATGAGCAGTTCTTC. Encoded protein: CASSVLAGVGNEQFF.

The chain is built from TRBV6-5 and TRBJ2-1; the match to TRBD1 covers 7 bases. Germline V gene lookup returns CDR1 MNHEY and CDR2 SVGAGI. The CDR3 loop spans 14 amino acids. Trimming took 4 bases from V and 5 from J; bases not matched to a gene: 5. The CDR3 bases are TGTGCCAGCAGTTTCCTCGGACAGGACAATGAGCAGTTCTTC. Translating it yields CASSFLGQDNEQFF.

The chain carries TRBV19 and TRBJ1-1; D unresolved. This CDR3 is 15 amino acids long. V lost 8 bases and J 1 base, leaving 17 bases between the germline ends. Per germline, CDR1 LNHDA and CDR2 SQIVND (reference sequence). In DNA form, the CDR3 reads TGTGCCAGTGTCTGGGAGGCGGGTAGGAACACTGAAGCTTTCTTT. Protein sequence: CASVWEAGRNTEAFF.

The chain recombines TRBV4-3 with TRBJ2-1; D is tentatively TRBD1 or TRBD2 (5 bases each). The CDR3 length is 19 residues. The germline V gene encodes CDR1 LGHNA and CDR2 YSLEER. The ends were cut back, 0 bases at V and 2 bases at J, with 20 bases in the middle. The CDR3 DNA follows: TGCGCCAGCAGCCAAGATCGATCAAGGGTTTCGGGGCCCTACAATGAGCAGTTCTTC. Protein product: CASSQDRSRVSGPYNEQFF.

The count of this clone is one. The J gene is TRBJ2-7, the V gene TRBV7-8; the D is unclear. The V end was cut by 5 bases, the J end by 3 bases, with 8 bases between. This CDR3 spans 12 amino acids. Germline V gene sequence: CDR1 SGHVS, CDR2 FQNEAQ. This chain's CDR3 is CASSPFNYEQYF. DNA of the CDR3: TGTGCCAGCAGCCCCTTTAACTACGAGCAGTACTTC.

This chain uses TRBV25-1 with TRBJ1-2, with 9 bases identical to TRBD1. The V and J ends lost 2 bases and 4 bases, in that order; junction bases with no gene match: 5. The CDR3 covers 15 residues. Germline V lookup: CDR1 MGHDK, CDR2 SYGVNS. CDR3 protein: CASSEGTGSSYGYTF. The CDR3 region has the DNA TGTGCCAGCAGTGAAGGGACAGGGTCTAGCTATGGCTACACCTTC.

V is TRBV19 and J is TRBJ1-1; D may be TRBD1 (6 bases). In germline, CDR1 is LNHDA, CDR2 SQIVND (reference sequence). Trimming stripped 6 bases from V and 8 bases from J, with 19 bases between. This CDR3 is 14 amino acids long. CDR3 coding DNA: TGTGCCAGTAGCTATACCCTGCGGGGGCGGGAAGCTTTCTTT. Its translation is CASSYTLRGREAFF.